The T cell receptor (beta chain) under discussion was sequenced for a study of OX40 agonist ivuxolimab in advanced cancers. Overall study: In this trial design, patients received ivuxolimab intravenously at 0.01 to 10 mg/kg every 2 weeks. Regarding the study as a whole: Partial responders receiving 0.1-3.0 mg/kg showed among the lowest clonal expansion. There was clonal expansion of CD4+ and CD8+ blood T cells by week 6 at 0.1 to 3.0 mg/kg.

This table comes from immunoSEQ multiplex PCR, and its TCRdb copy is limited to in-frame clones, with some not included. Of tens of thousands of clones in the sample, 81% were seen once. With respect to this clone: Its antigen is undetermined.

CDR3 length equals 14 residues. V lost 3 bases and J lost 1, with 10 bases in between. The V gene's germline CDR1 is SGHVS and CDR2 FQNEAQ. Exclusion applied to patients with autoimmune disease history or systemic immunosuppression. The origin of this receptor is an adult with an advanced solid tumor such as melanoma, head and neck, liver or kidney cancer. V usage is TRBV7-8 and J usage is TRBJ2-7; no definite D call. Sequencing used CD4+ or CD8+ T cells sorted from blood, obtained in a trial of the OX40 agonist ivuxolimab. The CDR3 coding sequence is TGTGCCAGCAGCTTGGGCATACAATCCTACGAGCAGTACTTC. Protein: CASSLGIQSYEQYF.